Listed here is a single TCR beta chain. What it binds is not known. This sample was taken from a study of OX40 agonist ivuxolimab in advanced cancers. Across the whole study: Clinicians treated patients with ivuxolimab, an agonistic anti-OX40 (CD134) antibody. Study observations and caveats: Some nonresponders additionally presented with little normalized T-cell clonal expansion.

CDR1 and CDR2 (germline): MNHNS, SASEGT. V was pared by 0 bases and J by 4 bases, with 18 bases between. The CDR3 has 17 residues. TCRdb's table, derived via immunoSEQ multiplex PCR, lists solely in-frame clones and lacks some. The table records roughly 53,000 clones, roughly 84% of them present only once. The sequence came from an adult with an advanced solid tumor such as melanoma, head and neck, liver or kidney cancer. Sequencing used CD4+ or CD8+ T cells sorted from blood, obtained in a trial of the OX40 agonist ivuxolimab. The chain has TRBV6-1 and TRBJ1-2; D unclear. CDR3: CASSEATHVGVGYGYTF. The CDR3 DNA reads as TGTGCCAGCAGTGAAGCTACTCATGTCGGGGTCGGCTATGGCTACACCTTC.